The 15 T cell receptor beta chains below all came from one sample that was sequenced in a study of blood T cell repertoires in COVID-19 (TCRdb year 2020). Libraries were prepared through the immunoSEQ multiplex PCR assay. The immuneACCESS repertoire file appears here via TCRdb, limited to in-frame rearrangements. These files lack a portion of the clones; in checked studies, under half of the deficit traces to unresolved V genes, and the cause of the others is not known. In this sample the table shows some 31,000 clones, about 93% of which occur a single time. 5.2% of the sample is taken by the ten largest. The sequencing input was peripheral blood. These receptors came from a human donor in a cohort sampled during active COVID-19.

The V gene is TRBV7-8, the J gene TRBJ1-1, with D perhaps matching TRBD1 (6 bases). The ends were cut back, 3 bases at V and 4 bases at J, with 18 bases in the middle. Germline V lookup: CDR1 SGHVS, CDR2 FQNEAQ. The CDR3 contains 16 residues. This chain's CDR3 is CASSFLGGTRGTEAFF. CDR3 in DNA: TGTGCCAGCAGCTTTCTCGGGGGGACACGGGGCACTGAAGCTTTCTTT.

CDR3 in DNA: TGTGCCAGCAGTTCTCTACCGGGACAGGGCTCTGATGAGCAGTTCTTC. Translated, it gives CASSSLPGQGSDEQFF. The chain joins TRBV27 to TRBJ2-1, with 9 positions matching TRBD1. V shed 4 bases and J 8 bases; nucleotides not matched to a gene: 12. CDR3 length: 16 residues. Germline V gene sequence: CDR1 MNHEY, CDR2 SMNVEV (reference sequence).

This chain links TRBV6-5 with TRBJ1-5; possibly TRBD1 for D (5 bases). Germline V CDR1 and CDR2: MNHEY, SVGAGI. V lost 6 bases, J lost 0 bases, and 12 bases lay in between. CDR3 length: 15 residues. The CDR3 coding sequence is TGTGCCAGCAGACCGACAGACATTAGCAATCAGCCCCAGCATTTT. Translation gives CASRPTDISNQPQHF.

The chain combines TRBV30 with TRBJ1-1, with 7 bases that match TRBD1. Trimming took 7 bases from V and 1 from J; bases not matched to a gene: 3. This CDR3 is 12 amino acids long. CDR1 is GTSNPN and CDR2 is SVGIG in the germline V gene (reference sequence). The CDR3, as DNA: TGTGCCTTCGGACAGGAGAACACTGAAGCTTTCTTT. It encodes CAFGQENTEAFF.

The J gene is TRBJ1-1, the V gene TRBV28; D gene unclear. V was pared by 7 bases and J by 8 bases, with 20 bases between. CDR1 and CDR2 from the germline V gene are MDHEN and SYDVKM. The length of the CDR3 is 14 residues. CDR3 bases: TGTGCCAGCACCACGAACGTTCGAGGTACCGAAGCTTTCTTT. Amino acids: CASTTNVRGTEAFF.

This clone was seen a single time. The rearrangement uses TRBV7-6 and TRBJ2-7; TRBD2 agrees at 10 bases. The CDR3 is made up of 15 amino acids. Germline assignment: CDR1 SGHVS and CDR2 FNYEAQ. After removal of 1 base from V and 3 bases from J, the junction contained 3 bases not matched to a gene. CDR3 protein: CASSLGTSGIYEQYF. For the CDR3, the DNA is TGTGCCAGCAGCTTAGGGACTAGCGGAATCTACGAGCAGTACTTC.

This chain connects TRBV28 to TRBJ2-7; 7 bases are a match to TRBD1. Looked up from germline, CDR1 is MDHEN and CDR2 is SYDVKM. V was pared by 6 bases and J by 6 bases, with 11 bases of the junction left unmatched. CDR3 length: 14 amino acids. In DNA, the CDR3 is TGTGCCAGCAGCGAACCCCGACAGGGAAGCGAGCAGTACTTC. It translates to CASSEPRQGSEQYF.

The rearrangement links TRBV5-1 to TRBJ2-5, with D possibly matching TRBD1 (5 bases). The CDR3 loop spans 14 amino acids. The germline V gene encodes CDR1 SGHRS and CDR2 YFSETQ. The V and J ends lost 5 bases and 1 base respectively, with 12 bases between them. CDR3 nucleotides: TGCGCCAGCAGTCTTATGACAGCCCAAGAGACCCAGTACTTC. The encoded protein is CASSLMTAQETQYF. Using reference TRBV5-1 and TRBJ2-5 for the parts outside the CDR3, the full variable domain is KAGVTQTPRYLIKTRGQQVTLSCSPISGHRSVSWYQQTPGQGLQFLFEYFSETQRNKGNFPGRFSGRQFSNSRSEMNVSTLELGDSALYLCASSLMTAQETQYFGPGTRLLVL.

The chain joins TRBV5-1 to TRBJ2-2, with no clear D. Per the germline V gene, CDR1 is SGHRS and CDR2 is YFSETQ. The CDR3 covers 14 residues. Trimming cost V 4 bases and J 4 bases, with 11 bases left between them. The DNA of the CDR3 is TGCGCCAGCAGCAGCCGCTTTCTCACCGGGGAGCTGTTTTTT. Residues: CASSSRFLTGELFF. Together with reference TRBV5-1 and TRBJ2-2, the CDR3 gives the full variable domain: KAGVTQTPRYLIKTRGQQVTLSCSPISGHRSVSWYQQTPGQGLQFLFEYFSETQRNKGNFPGRFSGRQFSNSRSEMNVSTLELGDSALYLCASSSRFLTGELFFGEGSRLTVL.

This rearrangement joins TRBV6-5 to TRBJ1-6; D gene ambiguous. Germline V gene data show CDR1 as MNHEY and CDR2 as SVGAGI. V dropped 4 bases and J dropped 0 bases, with 7 bases sitting between them. The CDR3 runs to 15 residues. In nucleotides, the CDR3 is TGTGCCAGCAGTTCCCGGAGCTCCTATAATTCACCCCTCCACTTT. Amino acids: CASSSRSSYNSPLHF.

This clone was found once. This sequence joins TRBV5-6 and TRBJ1-4, with D perhaps matching TRBD1 (5 bases). Germline CDR1 and CDR2: SGHDT and YYEEEE. CDR3 length: 13 amino acids. V shed 4 bases and J shed 7 bases, with 11 bases lying between them. The CDR3 spells CASSAGGLEKLFF. As DNA, the CDR3 is TGTGCCAGCAGCGCTGGGGGACTTGAAAAACTGTTTTTT.

The CDR3 region has the DNA TGTGCCAGCAGCAGCCCCTCGACAGGGCAAGAGACCCAGTACTTC. This gives the protein CASSSPSTGQETQYF. The chain joins TRBV28 to TRBJ2-5; TRBD1 aligns across 7 bases. The V gene end was trimmed by 6 bases and the J gene end by 2 bases; junction bases not matched to a gene: 9. This CDR3 is built from 15 residues. Germline assignment: CDR1 MDHEN and CDR2 SYDVKM.

The chain employs TRBV18 and TRBJ1-2, with 9 bases matching TRBD1. V shed 4 bases, J shed 4 bases, and the junction held 13 bases outside the gene matches. CDR3 length: 17 residues. The germline CDR1 and CDR2 sequences are KGHSH and LQKENI. The CDR3 protein is CASSLGTGPVGSYGYTF. CDR3 coding DNA: TGTGCCAGCTCACTGGGGACAGGGCCGGTGGGTAGCTATGGCTACACCTTC.

The chain couples TRBV6-5 to TRBJ1-1, with a weak D call TRBD1 (6 bases). The V gene lost 6 bases and the J gene lost 5 bases, with 13 bases spanning the gap. Germline V gene sequence: CDR1 MNHEY, CDR2 SVGAGI. The CDR3 consists of 13 residues. CDR3 sequence reads: CASSPLQGTEAFF. The CDR3 DNA sequence: TGTGCCAGCAGCCCCTTACAGGGAACTGAAGCTTTCTTT.

This CDR3 is CASSLGTSGTYEQYF. DNA for the CDR3: TGCGCCAGCAGCTTGGGGACTAGCGGGACCTACGAGCAGTACTTC. The V and J genes are TRBV5-1 and TRBJ2-7; 12 nucleotides match TRBD2. J was trimmed by 2 bases and V by 0 bases; bases with no gene match: 0. Germline V gene data show CDR1 as SGHRS and CDR2 as YFSETQ. The CDR3 covers 15 residues.